Each of the 23 T cell receptor beta chains below was sequenced from the same sample in a study of T cells in Graves' hyperthyroidism and ophthalmopathy. Researchers amplified the TCR beta CDR3 regions from RNA transcripts. The HTBI primer set was used in a first-round RT-PCR of the TCR CDR3. Using its own MiXCR run on the multiplex PCR reads, TCRdb lists one record per CDR3 protein. The sample consists of about 280,000 distinct CDR3 sequences, under 30% of them appearing once. Sequencing input: blood. These receptors all stem from a man aged 40-49 years with Graves' hyperthyroidism that later progressed to Graves' ophthalmopathy.

This clonotype appeared many times. The CDR3 region is CASSPNPGYEQYF. The CDR3 DNA reads TGTGCCAGCTCACCAAACCCGGGCTACGAGCAGTACTTC. This sequence joins TRBV18 and TRBJ2-7; D unclear. The germline V and J ends were trimmed by 2 bases and 3 bases, with 8 bases remaining between them. The germline gives CDR1 KGHSH, CDR2 LQKENI. The CDR3 length is 13 residues.

This clonotype has ten or more counts. This chain joins TRBV27 and TRBJ1-1, with D tentatively TRBD1 (6 bases). The CDR3 is 13 amino acids. The V gene's germline CDR1 is MNHEY and CDR2 SMNVEV (reference sequence). Deletions cut 2 bases from V and 6 bases from J, with 10 bases between. CDR3 bases: TGTGCCAGCAGTTTAATACAGGGTGCTGAAGCTTTCTTT. It is translated as CASSLIQGAEAFF.

This clonotype was seen a few times. The rearrangement uses TRBV3-1 and TRBJ1-5; D not resolved. Germline-derived CDR1 and CDR2 are LGHDT and YNNKEL (reference sequence). The CDR3 loop spans 14 amino acids. Trimming shortened V by 6 bases and J by 5 bases, and 14 bases separated the two germline ends. In DNA, the CDR3 is TGTGCCAGCAGTCATTCAGACCAGGATCAGCCCCAGCATTTT. Translating it yields CASSHSDQDQPQHF.

There are many counts of this clonotype. The gene calls are TRBV7-3 and TRBJ2-7; D perhaps matches TRBD1 (6 bases). The CDR3 has 15 amino acids. V was cut by 5 bases and J by 2 bases, with 16 bases left in between. CDR1 is SGHTA and CDR2 is FQGTGA in the germline V gene. The CDR3: CASSLDRTTAYEQYF. The CDR3, as DNA: TGTGCCAGCAGCCTAGACAGGACAACCGCCTACGAGCAGTACTTC.

There are many counts of this clonotype. V is TRBV27 and J is TRBJ1-2, with a weak D call TRBD1 (6 bases). The CDR3 spans 14 residues. Trimming took off 1 base at V and 7 bases at J, with 13 bases between the two ends. Germline V gene sequence: CDR1 MNHEY, CDR2 SMNVEV (reference sequence). CDR3 loop: CASSLFGRGGGYTF. The CDR3 DNA reads as TGTGCCAGCAGTTTATTTGGCAGGGGTGGTGGCTACACCTTC.

There are many counts of this clonotype. The chain joins TRBV12-5 to TRBJ1-2; D unresolved. The CDR3 totals 14 residues. Germline-derived CDR1 and CDR2 are LGHNT and FRNRAP. V lost 7 bases and J lost 2, with 14 bases in between. CDR3 in amino acids: CASAPQQTNYGYTF. The CDR3 DNA sequence: TGTGCTAGTGCCCCCCAACAGACGAACTATGGCTACACCTTC. The full variable domain, its missing parts supplied by reference TRBV12-5 and TRBJ1-2, is DARVTQTPRHKVTEMGQEVTMRCQPILGHNTVFWYRQTMMQGLELLAYFRNRAPLDDSGMPKDRFSAEMPDATLATLKIQPSEPRDSAVYFCASAPQQTNYGYTFGSGTRLTVV.

Ten or more counts support this clonotype. The chain recombines TRBV12-3 or TRBV12-4 with TRBJ2-7; 12 bases are shared with TRBD2. Trimming took 3 bases from V and 4 from J; bases not matched to a gene: 4. The CDR3 extends over 15 amino acids. The CDR3 bases are TGTGCCAGCAGTTTCGGGCTAGCGGGAGGGTACGAGCAGTACTTC. Amino acids: CASSFGLAGGYEQYF.

This clonotype occurred many times. This CDR3 reads CASNRGTYEQYF. CDR3 bases: TGTGCCAGCAATCGGGGAACCTACGAGCAGTACTTC. The genes are TRBV25-1 and TRBJ2-7, with a tentative D call TRBD2 (5 bases). Looked up from germline, CDR1 is MGHDK and CDR2 is SYGVNS. The CDR3 loop spans 12 amino acids. The V end lost 7 bases, the J end lost 2 bases, and 9 bases lay between the germline ends.

V is TRBV6-1 and J is TRBJ1-6; TRBD1 agrees at 7 bases. The CDR3 has 14 residues. Trimming cost V 5 bases and J 10 bases; bases outside gene matches: 8. Germline V gives CDR1 MNHNS, CDR2 SASEGT. The CDR3 loop is CASSQDRVYSPLHF. CDR3 coding DNA: TGTGCCAGCAGTCAAGACAGGGTATACTCACCCCTCCACTTT.

This clonotype has more than one count but fewer than ten. This chain uses TRBV4-2 with TRBJ1-5, with D perhaps TRBD1 (5 bases). From germline, CDR1 is LGHNA and CDR2 YNFKEQ. V was pared by 0 bases and J by 1 base, with 13 bases between. The length of the CDR3 is 17 residues. CDR3 amino acids: CASSQDWGVGSNQPQHF. CDR3 DNA: TGTGCCAGCAGCCAAGATTGGGGGGTAGGGAGCAATCAGCCCCAGCATTTT.

At least ten counts were recorded for this clonotype. The chain carries TRBV2 and TRBJ1-1; D is unclear. The CDR3 has 13 amino acids. Looked up from germline, CDR1 is SNHLY and CDR2 is FYNNEI. The V end lost 3 bases, the J end lost 7 bases, and 12 bases lay between the germline ends. In nucleotides, the CDR3 is TGTGCCAGCAGTGAGGGTCCCTTTGATGAAGCTTTCTTT. Translation gives CASSEGPFDEAFF.

This chain connects TRBV13 to TRBJ2-5, with 13 bases matching TRBD2. The CDR3 extends over 14 amino acids. The V gene's germline CDR1 is PRHDT and CDR2 FYEKMQ (reference sequence). Trimming removed 8 bases from V and 4 bases from J; junction bases left unmatched: 4. The CDR3, as DNA: TGTGCCAGCGGCAGACTAGCGGGAGGAGAGACCCAGTACTTC. This encodes CASGRLAGGETQYF.

This clonotype was picked up many times. The genes are TRBV18 and TRBJ2-5; D may be TRBD1 or TRBD2 (5 bases each). Germline CDR1 and CDR2: KGHSH and LQKENI. V lost 0 bases, J lost 5 bases, and 10 bases lay in between. The CDR3 contains 14 residues. Written as DNA, the CDR3 is TGTGCCAGCTCACCACCGGCAGGGAGCGAGACCCAGTACTTC. Its protein product is CASSPPAGSETQYF. Drawing the rest from reference TRBV18 and TRBJ2-5, the complete variable domain is NAGVMQNPRHLVRRRGQEARLRCSPMKGHSHVYWYRQLPEEGLKFMVYLQKENIIDESGMPKERFSAEFPKEGPSILRIQQVVRGDSAAYFCASSPPAGSETQYFGPGTRLLVL.

This clonotype was observed at least ten times. The rearrangement joins TRBV28 to TRBJ1-1, with D uncertain. With 2 bases removed from V and 8 bases from J, the gap between germline ends came to 9 bases. CDR3 size: 12 residues. From germline, CDR1 is MDHEN and CDR2 SYDVKM. This CDR3 is CASSLQPTEAFF. The CDR3 nucleotides are TGTGCCAGCAGTTTACAGCCGACCGAAGCTTTCTTT. The whole variable domain, remainder taken from reference TRBV28 and TRBJ1-1, is DVKVTQSSRYLVKRTGEKVFLECVQDMDHENMFWYRQDPGLGLRLIYFSYDVKMKEKGDIPEGYSVSREKKERFSLILESASTNQTSMYLCASSLQPTEAFFGQGTRLTVV.

This clonotype has just a few counts. The chain is built from TRBV12-3 or TRBV12-4 and TRBJ1-2, with a possible D match to TRBD1 (5 bases). With 3 bases removed from V and 4 bases from J, the gap between germline ends came to 15 bases. The CDR3 length is 15 residues. CDR3 DNA sequence: TGTGCCAGCAGTTTGGGCGGGGGGGATGTCTATGGCTACACCTTC. Protein product: CASSLGGGDVYGYTF.

This clonotype was detected ten times or more. In DNA form, the CDR3 reads TGTGCCAGCAGCCCCAAGGCCGCGACAGGGTATGGCACTGAAGCTTTCTTT. Its protein product is CASSPKAATGYGTEAFF. The chain recombines TRBV6-4 with TRBJ1-1, with TRBD1 identical over 7 bases. Germline CDR1 reads MRHNA; CDR2 reads SNTAGT. Trimming took 6 bases from V and 4 from J; bases not matched to a gene: 17. The CDR3 extends over 17 amino acids.

There are many counts of this clonotype. The chain uses TRBV6-1 and TRBJ1-5, with a weak D call TRBD1 (6 bases). CDR1 MNHNS and CDR2 SASEGT come from the germline V gene. CDR3 length: 12 amino acids. V was shortened by 7 bases and J by 8 bases, with 12 bases between the two germline ends. CDR3: CASKVNREPQHF. The CDR3 bases are TGTGCCAGCAAAGTAAACAGGGAGCCCCAGCATTTT.

This chain connects TRBV20-1 to TRBJ1-2; 7 bases map to TRBD1. The V gene end was trimmed by 5 bases and the J gene end by 2 bases; junction bases not matched to a gene: 5. CDR3 length equals 13 residues. CDR1 and CDR2 from the germline V gene are DFQATT and SNEGSKA (reference sequence). The CDR3 here is CSAEGTVNYGYTF. CDR3 nucleotide sequence: TGCAGTGCTGAGGGGACAGTGAACTATGGCTACACCTTC.

Ten or more counts support this clonotype. The rearrangement joins TRBV6-2 or TRBV6-3 to TRBJ2-7; possibly TRBD2 for D (6 bases). Germline V gene lookup returns CDR1 MNHEY and CDR2 SVGEGT. With 3 bases removed from V and 5 bases from J, the gap between germline ends came to 14 bases. The CDR3 extends over 14 amino acids. CDR3 DNA sequence: TGTGCCAGCAGTTATCTTGGGCGGGGAGACGAGCAGTACTTC. Translated: CASSYLGRGDEQYF.

This clonotype was recorded at least ten times. This chain uses TRBV19 with TRBJ2-2, with TRBD2 matching 7 bases. The CDR3 consists of 17 residues. CDR1 and CDR2 from the germline V gene are LNHDA and SQIVND (reference sequence). Unmatched junction bases numbered 10, after V lost 4 bases and J lost 2 bases. CDR3 residues: CASSKLELARNTGELFF. CDR3 DNA sequence: TGTGCCAGTAGTAAGCTAGAACTAGCGAGAAACACCGGGGAGCTGTTTTTT.

This clonotype came up a few times. The chain has TRBV6-5 and TRBJ2-5, with no clear D. This CDR3 has 15 residues. V lost 2 bases and J lost 5, with 15 bases in between. Germline CDR1 reads MNHEY; CDR2 reads SVGAGI. The CDR3 here is CASSYHRPELETQYF. CDR3 bases: TGTGCCAGCAGTTACCACAGACCGGAGTTGGAGACCCAGTACTTC.

The V and J genes are TRBV7-3 and TRBJ2-5, with a tentative D call TRBD2 (6 bases). CDR1 is SGHTA and CDR2 is FQGTGA in the germline V gene. With 5 bases removed from V and 3 bases from J, the gap between germline ends came to 19 bases. The CDR3 runs to 16 residues. The CDR3 nucleotides are TGTGCCAGCAGCCTGACTAGTGGGTCATACGAAGAGACCCAGTACTTC. It specifies CASSLTSGSYEETQYF.

This clonotype was counted at least ten times. The chain carries TRBV29-1 and TRBJ2-5; possible D gene TRBD2, 5 bases. Deletions cut 0 bases from V and 10 bases from J, with 6 bases between. The CDR3 extends over 10 amino acids. Germline CDR1 is SQVTM and CDR2 is ANQGSEA. The CDR3 nucleotides read TGCAGCGTTGAAGATGGAGGCCAGTACTTC. This gives the protein CSVEDGGQYF.